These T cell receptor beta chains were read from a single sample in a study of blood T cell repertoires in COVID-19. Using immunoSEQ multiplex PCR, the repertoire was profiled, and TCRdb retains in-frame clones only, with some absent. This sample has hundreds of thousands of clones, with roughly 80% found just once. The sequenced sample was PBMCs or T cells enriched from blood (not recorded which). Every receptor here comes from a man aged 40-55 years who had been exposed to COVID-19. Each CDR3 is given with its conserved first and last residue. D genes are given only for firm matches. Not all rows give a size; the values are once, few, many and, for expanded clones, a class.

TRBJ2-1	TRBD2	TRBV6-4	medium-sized	CASSLAGENEQFF	TGTGCCAGCAGCCTAGCGGGAGAAAATGAGCAGTTCTTC
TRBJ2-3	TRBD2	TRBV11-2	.	CASSLGGGSADTQYF	TGTGCCAGCAGCTTAGGCGGCGGGAGTGCAGATACGCAGTATTTT
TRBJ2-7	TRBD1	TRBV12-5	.	CASHRGTDYEQYF	TGTGCTAGTCACAGGGGGACAGACTACGAGCAGTACTTC
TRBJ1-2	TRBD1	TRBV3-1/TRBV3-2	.	CASSQDGQEYGYTF	TGTGCCAGCAGCCAAGACGGACAGGAATATGGCTACACCTTC
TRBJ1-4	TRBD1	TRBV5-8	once	CASHYDRGHEKLFF	TGTGCCAGCCACTACGACAGGGGGCATGAAAAACTGTTTTTT
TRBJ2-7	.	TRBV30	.	CACLSKTSSYEQYF	TGTGCCTGTCTTTCCAAGACTAGCTCCTACGAGCAGTACTTC
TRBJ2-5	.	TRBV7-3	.	CASSFVLVQGHQRPQYF	TGTGCCAGCAGCTTTGTGTTGGTACAGGGACACCAACGGCCCCAGTACTTC
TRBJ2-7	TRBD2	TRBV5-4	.	CASSLLAGGREQYF	TGTGCCAGCAGCTTACTAGCGGGAGGGCGCGAGCAGTACTTC
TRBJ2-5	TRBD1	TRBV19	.	CASNDRGQETQYF	TGTGCCAGTAATGACAGGGGTCAAGAGACCCAGTACTTC
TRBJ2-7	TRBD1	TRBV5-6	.	CASRGTGPVEQYF	TGTGCCAGCAGGGGGACAGGACCGGTCGAGCAGTACTTC
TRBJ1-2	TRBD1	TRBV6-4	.	CASSDRRDRSSSRKHTNYGYTF	TGTGCCAGCAGTGACCGCCGGGACAGAAGTAGTTCTAGAAAGCACACTAACTATGGCTACACCTTC
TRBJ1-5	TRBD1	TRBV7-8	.	CASSPRQGTSNQPQHF	TGTGCCAGCAGCCCTAGACAGGGGACTTCTAATCAGCCCCAGCATTTT
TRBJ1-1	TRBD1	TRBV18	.	CASSQGARAEAFF	TGTGCCAGCTCTCAGGGGGCGCGCGCTGAAGCTTTCTTT
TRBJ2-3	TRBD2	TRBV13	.	CASSARLAGGPLDTQYF	TGTGCCAGCAGCGCCCGACTAGCGGGAGGGCCATTGGATACGCAGTATTTT
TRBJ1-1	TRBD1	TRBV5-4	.	CASSLFSQGAKEAFF	TGTGCCAGCAGCTTGTTTTCGCAGGGGGCGAAGGAAGCTTTCTTT
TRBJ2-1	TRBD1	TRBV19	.	CASSIGQGWNEQFF	TGTGCCAGTAGTATAGGACAGGGTTGGAATGAGCAGTTCTTC
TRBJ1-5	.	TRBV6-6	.	CASSPGWGDRSNQPQHF	TGTGCCAGCAGTCCTGGGTGGGGCGACAGATCAAATCAGCCCCAGCATTTT
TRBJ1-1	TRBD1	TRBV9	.	CASSPQGGRDPTFTEAFF	TGTGCCAGCAGCCCACAGGGGGGCCGGGACCCCACTTTCACTGAAGCTTTCTTT
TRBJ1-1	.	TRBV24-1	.	CATRDYQDTEAFF	TGTGCCACCCGGGACTACCAGGACACTGAAGCTTTCTTT
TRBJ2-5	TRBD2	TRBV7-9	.	CASSLALLGGGRETQYF	TGTGCCAGCAGCTTAGCCCTCCTTGGGGGGGGACGAGAGACCCAGTACTTC
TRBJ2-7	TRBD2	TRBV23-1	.	CASSQSRPAGSLSEQYF	TGCGCCAGCAGTCAATCGAGGCCAGCGGGGAGCCTGAGCGAGCAGTACTTC
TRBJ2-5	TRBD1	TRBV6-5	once	CASSSGQGRETQYF	TGTGCCAGCAGTTCGGGACAGGGCAGAGAGACCCAGTACTTC
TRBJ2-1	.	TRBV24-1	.	CATSRDFDNEQFF	TGTGCCACCAGCCGGGACTTCGACAATGAGCAGTTCTTC
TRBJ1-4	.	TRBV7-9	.	CASSLDGGEEKLFF	TGTGCCAGCAGCTTAGATGGAGGGGAGGAAAAACTGTTTTTT
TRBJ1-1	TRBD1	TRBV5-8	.	CASSIRTGRNTEAFF	TGTGCCAGCAGCATCCGGACAGGGAGGAACACTGAAGCTTTCTTT
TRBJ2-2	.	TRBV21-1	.	CAPLKKGGRARASGELFF	TGTGCCCCCTTGAAGAAGGGCGGGAGGGCCCGGGCTTCCGGGGAGCTGTTTTTT
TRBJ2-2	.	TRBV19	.	CAIQGYTGELFF	TGTGCCATCCAGGGTTACACCGGGGAGCTGTTTTTT